These 21 T cell receptor beta chains were sequenced from one sample in a study of cytomegalovirus exposure and HLA in healthy donors. PCR involved 60 Vbeta and 13 Jbeta primers. Here immunoSEQ multiplex PCR was the method, and the copy in TCRdb shows in-frame clones only, minus some. The sample lists about 94,000 clones, 81% occurring once. The sample consisted of PBMCs. The receptors were sampled from a human donor in good health.

This clone was detected a few times. This rearrangement joins TRBV29-1 to TRBJ1-1, with 8 bases aligning to TRBD1. Trimming removed 6 bases from V and 2 bases from J; junction bases left unmatched: 5. Germline V gene data show CDR1 as SQVTM and CDR2 as ANQGSEA. The CDR3 is made up of 13 amino acids. CDR3 coding DNA: TGCAGCGTAGGACAGGGAAAAAACACTGAAGCTTTCTTT. Translating it yields CSVGQGKNTEAFF.

This chain connects TRBV5-4 to TRBJ2-1, with D possibly TRBD1 on 6 matching bases. V was shortened by 2 bases and J by 0 bases, with 21 bases between the two germline ends. CDR3 length equals 19 residues. Germline CDR1 and CDR2: SGHNT and YYREEE (reference sequence). CDR3 DNA sequence: TGTGCCAGCAGCTTTCCGGGGCGGGTAGGACAGCTCTCCTACAATGAGCAGTTCTTC. Its translation: CASSFPGRVGQLSYNEQFF. The variable domain in full, with the rest retrieved from reference TRBV5-4 and TRBJ2-1, is ETGVTQSPTHLIKTRGQQVTLRCSSQSGHNTVSWYQQALGQGPQFIFQYYREEENGRGNFPPRFSGLQFPNYSSELNVNALELDDSALYLCASSFPGRVGQLSYNEQFFGPGTRLTVL.

V usage is TRBV5-8 and J usage is TRBJ2-4; TRBD1 might be the D (5 bases). The CDR3 runs 13 residues. V was cut by 0 bases and J by 15 bases, with 16 bases left in between. Germline V gene lookup returns CDR1 SGHTS and CDR2 YDEGEE. CDR3: CASSLGGDSSAYF. The CDR3 DNA sequence: TGTGCCAGCAGCTTGGGGGGTGACAGCTCGGCGTACTTC.

The gene calls are TRBV30 and TRBJ2-5; D may be TRBD2 (5 bases). With 2 bases removed from V and 4 bases from J, the gap between germline ends came to 8 bases. The CDR3 sequence is 12 residues long. Germline CDR1 reads GTSNPN; CDR2 reads SVGIG (reference sequence). In nucleotides, the CDR3 is TGTGCCTGGAGTTCGGCGGGAGAGACCCAGTACTTC. Amino acid sequence: CAWSSAGETQYF.

This rearrangement joins TRBV7-2 to TRBJ1-1; D is ambiguous. Trimming took 2 bases from V and 5 from J, leaving 6 bases between them. CDR1 SGHTA and CDR2 FQGNSA come from the germline V gene. This CDR3 has 12 amino acids. The CDR3 nucleotides are TGTGCCAGCAGCTTATACGGGACTGAAGCTTTCTTT. Its translation: CASSLYGTEAFF.

The chain has TRBV4-2 and TRBJ2-7; D perhaps matches TRBD2 (7 bases). The CDR3 totals 15 residues. V lost 1 base and J lost 7, with 17 bases in between. The germline V gene has CDR1 LGHNA and CDR2 YNFKEQ. The CDR3 sequence is CASSQGGGGRGEQYF. CDR3 DNA: TGTGCCAGCAGCCAAGGGGGGGGCGGGAGAGGGGAGCAGTACTTC.

The J gene is TRBJ2-1, the V gene TRBV27; 11 bases match TRBD2. The CDR3 runs 16 residues. Germline CDR1 and CDR2: MNHEY and SMNVEV (reference sequence). With V trimmed by 5 bases and J by 6 bases, 9 bases remained unmatched. The CDR3 bases are TGTGCCAGCAGTAATCGCGGTAGCGGGAGGGCCAATGAGCAGTTCTTC. Amino acids: CASSNRGSGRANEQFF.

The rearrangement uses TRBV13 and TRBJ2-7, with TRBD1 identical over 10 bases. V shed 4 bases and J 4 bases; nucleotides not matched to a gene: 4. Germline CDR1 and CDR2: PRHDT and FYEKMQ (reference sequence). The CDR3 covers 14 residues. CDR3 in amino acids: CASSSRDRGYEQYF. The CDR3, as DNA: TGTGCCAGCAGCTCCCGGGACAGGGGATACGAGCAGTACTTC. Full variable domain (rest looked up from reference TRBV13 and TRBJ2-7): AAGVIQSPRHLIKEKRETATLKCYPIPRHDTVYWYQQGPGQDPQFLISFYEKMQSDKGSIPDRFSAQQFSDYHSELNMSSLELGDSALYFCASSSRDRGYEQYFGPGTRLTVT.

Here the CDR3 DNA reads TGTGCCAGCAGTCCCCACTTAGGGACAGCTGAAGCTTTCTTT. Translation gives CASSPHLGTAEAFF. The V call is TRBV6-5, the J call TRBJ1-1, with TRBD1 matching 7 bases. Germline CDR1 and CDR2: MNHEY and SVGAGI. The CDR3 sequence is 14 residues long. J gave up 6 bases and V 5 bases, and 9 bases lay outside the gene matches.

V and J are TRBV6-1 and TRBJ2-2, with 10 bases identical to TRBD2. V lost 4 bases and J lost 1; bases outside the gene matches: 6. Germline V gives CDR1 MNHNS, CDR2 SASEGT. The CDR3 has 17 residues. CDR3 sequence reads: CASSATSGGGNTGELFF. CDR3 bases: TGTGCCAGCAGTGCCACCAGCGGGGGGGGGAACACCGGGGAGCTGTTTTTT.

This rearrangement joins TRBV7-6 to TRBJ2-7; D might be TRBD2 (6 bases). The CDR3 is 14 residues long. CDR1 is SGHVS, CDR2 FNYEAQ, per germline. V lost 3 bases and J lost 2, with 11 bases in between. The CDR3 protein is CASSLGGSTYEQYF. CDR3 nucleotide sequence: TGTGCCAGCAGCTTGGGGGGTAGTACCTACGAGCAGTACTTC.

The chain employs TRBV7-3 and TRBJ1-2; 8 nucleotides line up with TRBD1. The germline V gene has CDR1 SGHTA and CDR2 FQGTGA. CDR3 length: 13 amino acids. With 5 bases clipped from V and 3 bases from J, the junction kept 2 bases outside the gene matches. In DNA form, the CDR3 reads TGTGCCAGCAGCCTGACAGGGGACTATGGCTACACCTTC. It codes for CASSLTGDYGYTF.

This sequence joins TRBV15 and TRBJ1-3, with D possibly being TRBD1 (5 bases). Germline V gene lookup returns CDR1 LNHNV and CDR2 YYDKDF (reference sequence). Trimming cost V 0 bases and J 4 bases, with 13 bases left between them. This CDR3 comprises 16 residues. The CDR3 DNA follows: TGTGCCACCAGCAGAGATCAAGCAGGGCCGGGAAACACCATATATTTT. It yields the protein CATSRDQAGPGNTIYF.

V usage is TRBV5-1 and J usage is TRBJ2-1; TRBD2 aligns across 10 bases. Germline CDR1 is SGHRS and CDR2 is YFSETQ. V lost 5 bases to trimming and J lost 10 bases; unmatched junction nucleotides: 0. The CDR3 covers 11 residues. The CDR3 nucleotides are TGCGCCAGCAGTAGCGGGAGGGAGCAGTTCTTC. This translates into CASSSGREQFF.

This rearrangement joins TRBV27 to TRBJ2-5; 13 nucleotides agree with TRBD2. The CDR3 runs to 16 residues. Germline values: CDR1 MNHEY, CDR2 SMNVEV (reference sequence). Trimming at V came to 3 bases and at J to 5 bases, leaving 6 bases not matched to a gene. The CDR3 loop reads CASSFLGLAGVETQYF. CDR3 bases: TGTGCCAGCAGTTTCCTCGGACTAGCGGGAGTGGAGACCCAGTACTTC.

This chain uses TRBV21-1 with TRBJ2-1; no check of the table's D call, TRBD2, against the DNA was made. TRBV21-1 is recorded as a pseudogene. The CDR3 extends over 14 amino acids. CDR3 nucleotide sequence: TGTGCCAGCCGCGGGCTAGATCTCCCAAATGAGCAGTTCTTC. This encodes CASRGLDLPNEQFF.

As concerns this clone: Mismatch with germline at one junction end may stem from a read error. The V gene is TRBV7-2, the J gene TRBJ1-2; tentatively, D is TRBD1 (5 bases). The CDR3 is made up of 14 amino acids. The V gene's germline CDR1 is SGHTA and CDR2 FQGNSA. DNA for the CDR3: TGTGCCAGCAACTTAGATTACAGGAACTATGGCTACACCTTC. Translated: CASNLDYRNYGYTF.

The V and J genes are TRBV7-6 and TRBJ2-2, with D unclear. Germline V lookup: CDR1 SGHVS, CDR2 FNYEAQ. The CDR3 extends over 15 amino acids. V was trimmed by 2 bases and J by 3 bases, leaving 10 bases between them. The CDR3 loop is CASSLRVVHTGELFF. CDR3 in DNA: TGTGCCAGCAGCTTACGGGTCGTCCACACCGGGGAGCTGTTTTTT.

V gene TRBV6-1 combines with J gene TRBJ2-7; 10 bases agree with TRBD2. V lost 10 bases and J lost 1; bases outside the gene matches: 10. CDR1 is MNHNS and CDR2 is SASEGT in the germline V gene. The CDR3 has 15 amino acids. In DNA, the CDR3 is TGTGCCACCGTTACTGGACTAGCGGCGTCCTACGAGCAGTACTTC. Translation: CATVTGLAASYEQYF.

In its sample, this clone was seen a few times. The rearrangement uses TRBV28 and TRBJ2-1; 7 nucleotides line up with TRBD2. CDR1 is MDHEN and CDR2 is SYDVKM in the germline V gene. Trimming removed 2 bases from V and 6 bases from J; junction bases left unmatched: 10. This CDR3 spans 16 amino acids. The CDR3 region is CASSLLRTRGRNEQFF. In nucleotides, the CDR3 is TGTGCCAGCAGTTTACTGAGGACTAGAGGTCGCAATGAGCAGTTCTTC. Based on the CDR3 plus reference TRBV28 and TRBJ2-1, the full variable domain is DVKVTQSSRYLVKRTGEKVFLECVQDMDHENMFWYRQDPGLGLRLIYFSYDVKMKEKGDIPEGYSVSREKKERFSLILESASTNQTSMYLCASSLLRTRGRNEQFFGPGTRLTVL.

In this sample, this clone turned up a few times. The rearrangement uses TRBV6-1 and TRBJ1-2; 7 bases agree with TRBD1. V lost 8 bases and J lost 7; bases outside the gene matches: 7. The CDR3 has 12 amino acids. The germline V gene encodes CDR1 MNHNS and CDR2 SASEGT. The DNA of the CDR3 is TGTGCCAGCGGCCTACAGGGGCTTGGCTACACCTTC. Amino acids: CASGLQGLGYTF.